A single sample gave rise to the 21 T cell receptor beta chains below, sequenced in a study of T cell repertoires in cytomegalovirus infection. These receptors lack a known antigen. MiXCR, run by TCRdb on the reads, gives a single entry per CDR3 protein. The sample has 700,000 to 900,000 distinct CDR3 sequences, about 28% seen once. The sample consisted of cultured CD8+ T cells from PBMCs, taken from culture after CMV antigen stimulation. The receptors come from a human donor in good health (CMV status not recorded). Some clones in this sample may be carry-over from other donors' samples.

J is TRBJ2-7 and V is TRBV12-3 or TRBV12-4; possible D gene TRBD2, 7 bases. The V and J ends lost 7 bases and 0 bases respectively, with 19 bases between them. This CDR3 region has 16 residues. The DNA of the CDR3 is TGTGCCAGCACCCCCGAGGGGGGGCCTAGCTCCTACGAGCAGTACGTC. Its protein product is CASTPEGGPSSYEQYV.

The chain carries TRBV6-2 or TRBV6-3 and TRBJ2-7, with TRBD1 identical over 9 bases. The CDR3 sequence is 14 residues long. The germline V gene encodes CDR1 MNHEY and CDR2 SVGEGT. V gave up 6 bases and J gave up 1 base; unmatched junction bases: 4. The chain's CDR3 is CASRLGTGSYEQYV. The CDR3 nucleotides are TGTGCCAGCAGACTAGGGACAGGGTCCTACGAGCAGTACGTC.

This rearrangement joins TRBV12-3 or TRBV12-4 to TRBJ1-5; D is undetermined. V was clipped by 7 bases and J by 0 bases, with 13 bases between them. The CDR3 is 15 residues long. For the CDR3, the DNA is TGTGCCAGCACCTACGACGAGTTTAGCAATCAGCCCCAGCATTTT. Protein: CASTYDEFSNQPQHF.

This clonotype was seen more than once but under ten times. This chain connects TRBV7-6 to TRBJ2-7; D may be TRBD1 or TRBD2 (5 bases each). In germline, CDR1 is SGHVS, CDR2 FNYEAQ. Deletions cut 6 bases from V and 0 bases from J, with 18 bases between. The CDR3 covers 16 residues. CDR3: CASSLSEGTASYEQYF. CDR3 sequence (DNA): TGTGCCAGCAGTCTTTCGGAAGGGACCGCCTCCTACGAGCAGTACTTC.

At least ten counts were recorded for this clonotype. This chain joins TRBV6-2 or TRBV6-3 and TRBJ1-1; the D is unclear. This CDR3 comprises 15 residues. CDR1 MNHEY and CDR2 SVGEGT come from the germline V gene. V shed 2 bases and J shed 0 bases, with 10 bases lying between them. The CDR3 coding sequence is TGTGCCAGCAGTTACGCGCAATCCCTGAACACTGAAGCTTTCTTT. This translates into CASSYAQSLNTEAFF.

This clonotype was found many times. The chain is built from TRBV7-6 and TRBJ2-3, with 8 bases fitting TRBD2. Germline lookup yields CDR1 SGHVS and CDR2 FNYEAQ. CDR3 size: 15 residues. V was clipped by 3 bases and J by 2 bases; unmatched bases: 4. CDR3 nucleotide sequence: TGTGCCAGCAGCTTCGGCGGGGGGCACACAGATACGCAGTATTTT. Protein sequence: CASSFGGGHTDTQYF.

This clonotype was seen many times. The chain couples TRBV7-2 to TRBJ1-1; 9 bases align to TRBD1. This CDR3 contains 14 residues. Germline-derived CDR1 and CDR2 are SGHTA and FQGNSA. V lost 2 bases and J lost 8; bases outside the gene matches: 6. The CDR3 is CASSLNRGPSEAFF. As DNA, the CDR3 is TGTGCCAGCAGCTTAAACAGGGGGCCTTCCGAAGCTTTCTTT.

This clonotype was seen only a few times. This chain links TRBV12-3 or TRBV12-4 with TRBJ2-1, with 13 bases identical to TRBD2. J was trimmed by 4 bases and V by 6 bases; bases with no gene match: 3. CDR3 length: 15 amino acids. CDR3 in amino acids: CASSWGLAGYNEQFF. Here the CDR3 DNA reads TGTGCCAGCAGCTGGGGACTAGCGGGGTACAATGAGCAGTTCTTC.

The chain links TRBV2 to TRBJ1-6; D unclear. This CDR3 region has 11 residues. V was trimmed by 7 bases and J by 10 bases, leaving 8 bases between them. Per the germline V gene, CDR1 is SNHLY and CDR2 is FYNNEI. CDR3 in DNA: TGTGCCAGCACCTACGCCTCACCCCTCCACTTT. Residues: CASTYASPLHF.

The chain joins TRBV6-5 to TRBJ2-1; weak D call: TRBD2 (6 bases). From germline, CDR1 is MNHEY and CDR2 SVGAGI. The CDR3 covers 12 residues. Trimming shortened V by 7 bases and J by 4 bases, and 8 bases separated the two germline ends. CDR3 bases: TGTGCCAGCACTAGCGCTTACAATGAGCAGTTCTTC. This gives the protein CASTSAYNEQFF.

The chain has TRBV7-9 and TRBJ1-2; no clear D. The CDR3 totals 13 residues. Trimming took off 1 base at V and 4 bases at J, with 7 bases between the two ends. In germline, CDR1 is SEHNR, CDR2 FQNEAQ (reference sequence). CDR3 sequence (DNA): TGTGCCAGCAGCTTAGACCCGACCTATGGCTACACCTTC. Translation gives CASSLDPTYGYTF.

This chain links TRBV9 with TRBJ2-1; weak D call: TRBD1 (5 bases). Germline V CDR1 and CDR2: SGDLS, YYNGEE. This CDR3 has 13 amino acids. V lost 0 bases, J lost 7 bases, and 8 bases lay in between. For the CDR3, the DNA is TGTGCCAGCAGCGTAGTTGCAGGGAATGAGCAGTTCTTC. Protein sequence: CASSVVAGNEQFF.

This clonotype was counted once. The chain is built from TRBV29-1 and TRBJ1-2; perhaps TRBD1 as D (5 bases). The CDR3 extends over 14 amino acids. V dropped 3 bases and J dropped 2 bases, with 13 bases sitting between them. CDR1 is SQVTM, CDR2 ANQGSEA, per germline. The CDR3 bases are TGCAGCGTTGACAGGGACGGGGTAAACTATGGCTACACCTTC. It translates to CSVDRDGVNYGYTF.

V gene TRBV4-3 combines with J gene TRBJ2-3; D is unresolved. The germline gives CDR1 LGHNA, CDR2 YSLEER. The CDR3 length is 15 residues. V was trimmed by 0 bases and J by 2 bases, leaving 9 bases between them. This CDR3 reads CASSQDPTNTDTQYF. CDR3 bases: TGCGCCAGCAGCCAAGATCCGACCAACACAGATACGCAGTATTTT.

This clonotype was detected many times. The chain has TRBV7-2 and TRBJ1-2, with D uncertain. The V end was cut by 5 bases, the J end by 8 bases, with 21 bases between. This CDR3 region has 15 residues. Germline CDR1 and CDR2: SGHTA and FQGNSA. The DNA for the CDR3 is TGTGCCAGCAGCCCCCAAATCCGGGAGTTTGAAGGCTACACCTTC. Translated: CASSPQIREFEGYTF.

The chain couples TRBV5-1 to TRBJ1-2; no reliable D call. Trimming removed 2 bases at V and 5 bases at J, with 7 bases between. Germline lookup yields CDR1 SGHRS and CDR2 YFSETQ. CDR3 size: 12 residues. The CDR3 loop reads CASSLTAYGYTF. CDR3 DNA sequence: TGCGCCAGCAGCTTAACGGCGTATGGCTACACCTTC.

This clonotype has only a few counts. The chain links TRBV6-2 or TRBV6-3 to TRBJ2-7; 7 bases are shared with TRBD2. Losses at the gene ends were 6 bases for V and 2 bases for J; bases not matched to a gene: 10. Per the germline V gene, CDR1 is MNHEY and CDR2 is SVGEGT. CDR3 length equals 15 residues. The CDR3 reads CASSHPSGVTYEQYV. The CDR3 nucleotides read TGTGCCAGCAGCCACCCCAGCGGGGTCACCTACGAGCAGTACGTC.

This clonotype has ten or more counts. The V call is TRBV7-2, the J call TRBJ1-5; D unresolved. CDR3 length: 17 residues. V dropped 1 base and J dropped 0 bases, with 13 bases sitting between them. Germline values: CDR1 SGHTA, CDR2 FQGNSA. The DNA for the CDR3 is TGTGCCAGCAGCTTAGAGTGGACGCAATATAGCAATCAGCCCCAGCATTTT. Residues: CASSLEWTQYSNQPQHF.

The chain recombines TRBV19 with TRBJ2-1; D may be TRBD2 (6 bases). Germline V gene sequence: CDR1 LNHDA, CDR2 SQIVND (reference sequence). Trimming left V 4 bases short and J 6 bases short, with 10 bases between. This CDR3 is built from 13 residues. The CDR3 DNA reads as TGTGCCAGTAGTAAGGGGCGGGGCAATGAGCAGTTCTTC. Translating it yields CASSKGRGNEQFF.

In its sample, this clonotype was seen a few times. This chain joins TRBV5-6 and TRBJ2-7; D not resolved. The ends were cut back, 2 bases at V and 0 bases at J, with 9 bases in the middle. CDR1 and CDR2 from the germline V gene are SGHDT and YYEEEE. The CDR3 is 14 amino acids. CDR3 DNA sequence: TGTGCCAGCAGCTTTGGGCTCGACTCCTACGAGCAGTACTTC. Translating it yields CASSFGLDSYEQYF.

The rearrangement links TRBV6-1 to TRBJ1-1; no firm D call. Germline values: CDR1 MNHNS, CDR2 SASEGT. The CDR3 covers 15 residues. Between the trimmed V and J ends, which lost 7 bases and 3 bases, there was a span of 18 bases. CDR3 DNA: TGTGCCAGCAAGTTAATATGGGGAGCGGACACTGAAGCTTTCTTT. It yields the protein CASKLIWGADTEAFF.